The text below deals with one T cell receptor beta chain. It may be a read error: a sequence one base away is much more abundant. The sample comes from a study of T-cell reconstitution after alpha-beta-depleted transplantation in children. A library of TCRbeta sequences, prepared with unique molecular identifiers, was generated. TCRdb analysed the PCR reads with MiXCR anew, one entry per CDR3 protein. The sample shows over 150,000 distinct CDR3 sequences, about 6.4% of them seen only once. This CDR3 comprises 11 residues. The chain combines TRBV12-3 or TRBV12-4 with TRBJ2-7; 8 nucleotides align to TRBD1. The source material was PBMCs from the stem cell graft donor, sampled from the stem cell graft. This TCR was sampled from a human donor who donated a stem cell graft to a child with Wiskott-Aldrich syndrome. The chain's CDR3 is CDSSDWTGMYF. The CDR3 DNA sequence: TGTGACAGCAGTGATTGGACAGGGATGTACTTC.